The 14 T cell receptor beta chains given below trace back to one sample, sequenced in a study of blood T cells in healthy people across ages. Next came a second PCR, run for roughly 7 to 12 cycles, which used a sample-barcoded 5' primer along with a J-beta primer mix. MiXCR, run by TCRdb on the 5' RACE reads, gives a single entry per CDR3 protein. In the table there are 1 million to 1.2 million distinct CDR3 sequences, more than 30% of which are singletons. The sample consisted of blood. The receptors here all came from a man aged 18 to 30 in good health.

There are a few counts of this clonotype. The chain carries TRBV4-2 and TRBJ2-7; TRBD1 aligns across 9 bases. The V and J ends lost 0 bases and 7 bases, in that order; junction bases with no gene match: 10. The germline V gene encodes CDR1 LGHNA and CDR2 YNFKEQ. The length of the CDR3 is 16 residues. The CDR3 nucleotides read TGTGCCAGCAGCCAAGAGGACAGGGGTTTTTACAATGAGCAGTACTTC. Translating it yields CASSQEDRGFYNEQYF.

A few counts support this clonotype. The rearrangement joins TRBV3-1 to TRBJ1-1; possible D gene TRBD1, 5 bases. CDR1 is LGHDT and CDR2 is YNNKEL in the germline V gene (reference sequence). The CDR3 runs 11 residues. Trimming shortened V by 0 bases and J by 13 bases, and 9 bases separated the two germline ends. CDR3 amino acids: CASSQEGRGFF. DNA of the CDR3: TGTGCCAGCAGCCAAGAAGGGAGGGGTTTCTTT.

The rearrangement uses TRBV6-5 and TRBJ2-5; the D gene is possibly TRBD1 (5 bases). The germline V gene encodes CDR1 MNHEY and CDR2 SVGAGI. The CDR3 totals 14 residues. Trimming removed 0 bases from V and 11 bases from J, with 16 bases in between. DNA for the CDR3: TGTGCCAGCAGTTACTCTCCGACAGCCAGTGAGCAGTACTTC. Translating gives CASSYSPTASEQYF.

The chain is built from TRBV7-9 and TRBJ1-1; no clear D. The ends were cut back, 4 bases at V and 3 bases at J, with 12 bases in the middle. Germline V CDR1 and CDR2: SEHNR, FQNEAQ (reference sequence). The CDR3 is 14 amino acids. The CDR3 nucleotides read TGTGCCAGCAGCTCCCTGGGGATCTACACTGAAGCTTTCTTT. Its translation: CASSSLGIYTEAFF.

CDR3 sequence reads: CASSWLPGSEAFF. CDR3 DNA: TGTGCCAGCAGTTGGCTCCCCGGGAGTGAAGCTTTCTTT. The chain joins TRBV7-2 to TRBJ1-1; D not certain. CDR1 and CDR2 (germline): SGHTA, FQGNSA. Trimming removed 6 bases at V and 7 bases at J, with 15 bases between. The CDR3 runs to 13 residues.

This rearrangement joins TRBV29-1 to TRBJ2-7; 10 nucleotides agree with TRBD2. There are 13 residues in the CDR3. The J segment lost 3 bases and the V segment lost 4 bases, leaving 3 bases of the junction unmatched. The V gene's germline CDR1 is SQVTM and CDR2 ANQGSEA. This CDR3 reads CSVGASGGYEQYF. DNA of the CDR3: TGCAGCGTTGGGGCTAGCGGGGGCTACGAGCAGTACTTC.

V usage is TRBV9 and J usage is TRBJ1-1, with 8 bases aligning to TRBD1. The CDR3 consists of 14 residues. The germline V gene has CDR1 SGDLS and CDR2 YYNGEE. V dropped 3 bases and J dropped 5; count of bases not matched to a gene: 6. The CDR3 region has the DNA TGTGCCAGCAGCGGGACAGGGCGGGGTACTGAAGCTTTCTTT. It yields the protein CASSGTGRGTEAFF.

This chain connects TRBV5-1 to TRBJ2-2; D unresolved. V gave up 2 bases and J gave up 5 bases, with 16 bases separating them. CDR3 length: 16 amino acids. Germline V lookup: CDR1 SGHRS, CDR2 YFSETQ. This chain's CDR3 is CASSFGSSGPTGELFF. As DNA, the CDR3 is TGCGCCAGCAGCTTCGGGTCCTCCGGTCCGACCGGGGAGCTGTTTTTT.

A single count supports this clonotype. The chain is built from TRBV7-3 and TRBJ2-3; a weak D match, TRBD2 (5 bases). The CDR3 sequence is 14 residues long. V gave up 6 bases and J gave up 9 bases, with 19 bases separating them. Germline CDR1 SGHTA, CDR2 FQGTGA. This CDR3 reads CASSLSPRTETQYF. Here the CDR3 DNA reads TGTGCCAGCAGTTTATCGCCCCGGACTGAGACGCAGTATTTT.

The chain combines TRBV9 with TRBJ2-3; 15 bases match TRBD2. V shed 4 bases and J 1 base; nucleotides not matched to a gene: 7. CDR1 is SGDLS and CDR2 is YYNGEE in the germline V gene. The CDR3 contains 18 residues. The CDR3 region has the DNA TGTGCCAGCAGCCCCGGACTAGCGGGGGGGTTGGGCACAGATACGCAGTATTTT. This encodes CASSPGLAGGLGTDTQYF.

DNA for the CDR3: TGCAGCGTTGAAGGCCAGGGTGGCACCGGGGAGCTGTTTTTT. Its translation: CSVEGQGGTGELFF. The rearrangement uses TRBV29-1 and TRBJ2-2; maybe TRBD1 (5 bases). The CDR3 has 14 amino acids. CDR1 and CDR2 from the germline V gene are SQVTM and ANQGSEA. Trimming stripped 1 base from V and 4 bases from J, with 10 bases between.

This clonotype appeared a few times. The chain is built from TRBV9 and TRBJ2-3; maybe TRBD2 (7 bases). The CDR3 is made up of 15 amino acids. Germline values: CDR1 SGDLS, CDR2 YYNGEE. Trimming took 0 bases from V and 5 from J, leaving 13 bases between them. DNA of the CDR3: TGTGCCAGCAGCGTAGTTTCGGGGGGCGAAGATACGCAGTATTTT. Its protein is CASSVVSGGEDTQYF.

This clonotype was recorded many times. The chain carries TRBV4-3 and TRBJ1-2; no definite D call. This CDR3 is built from 13 residues. The germline V and J ends were trimmed by 0 bases and 4 bases, with 6 bases remaining between them. CDR1 and CDR2 (germline): LGHNA, YSLEER. CDR3 DNA sequence: TGCGCCAGCAGCCAAGATCTTGGCTATGGCTACACCTTC. Amino acid sequence: CASSQDLGYGYTF.

This clonotype was recorded a few times. The rearrangement links TRBV12-3 or TRBV12-4 to TRBJ2-1, with TRBD2 matching over 8 bases. The CDR3 contains 16 residues. V lost 5 bases and J lost 4; bases outside the gene matches: 10. The CDR3 spells CASSDVPGGLYNEQFF. The CDR3 DNA sequence: TGTGCCAGCAGTGACGTCCCGGGGGGGCTTTACAATGAGCAGTTCTTC.